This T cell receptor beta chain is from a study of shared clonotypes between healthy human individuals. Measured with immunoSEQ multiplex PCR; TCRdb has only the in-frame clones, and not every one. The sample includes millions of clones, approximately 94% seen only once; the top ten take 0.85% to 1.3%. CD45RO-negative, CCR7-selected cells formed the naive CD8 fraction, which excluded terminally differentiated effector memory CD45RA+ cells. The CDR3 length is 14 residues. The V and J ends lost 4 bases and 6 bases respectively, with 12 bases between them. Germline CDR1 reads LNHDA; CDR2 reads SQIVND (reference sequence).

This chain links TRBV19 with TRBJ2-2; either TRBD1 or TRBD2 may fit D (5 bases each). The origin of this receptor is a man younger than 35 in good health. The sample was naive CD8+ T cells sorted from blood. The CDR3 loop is CASSTGMGAGELFF. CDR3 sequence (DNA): TGTGCCAGTAGTACAGGGATGGGGGCCGGGGAGCTGTTTTTT. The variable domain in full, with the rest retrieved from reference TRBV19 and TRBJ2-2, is DGGITQSPKYLFRKEGQNVTLSCEQNLNHDAMYWYRQDPGQGLRLIYYSQIVNDFQKGDIAEGYSVSREKKESFPLTVTSAQKNPTAFYLCASSTGMGAGELFFGEGSRLTVL.